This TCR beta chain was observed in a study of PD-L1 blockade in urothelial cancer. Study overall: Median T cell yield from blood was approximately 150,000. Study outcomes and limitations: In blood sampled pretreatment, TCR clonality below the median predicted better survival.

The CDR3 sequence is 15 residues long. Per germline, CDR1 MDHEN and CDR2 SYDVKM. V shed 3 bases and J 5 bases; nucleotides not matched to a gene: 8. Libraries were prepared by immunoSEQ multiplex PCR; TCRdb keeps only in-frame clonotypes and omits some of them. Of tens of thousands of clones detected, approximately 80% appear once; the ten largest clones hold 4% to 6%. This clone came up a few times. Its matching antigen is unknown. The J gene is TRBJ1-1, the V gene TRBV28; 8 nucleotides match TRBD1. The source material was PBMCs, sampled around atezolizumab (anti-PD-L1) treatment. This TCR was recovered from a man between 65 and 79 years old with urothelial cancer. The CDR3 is CASSFPGGARTEAFF. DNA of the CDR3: TGTGCCAGCAGTTTCCCAGGGGGCGCGAGGACTGAAGCTTTCTTT.